The text below deals with one TCR beta chain. The sample originates from a study of blood T cell repertoires in COVID-19. Whole-study context: Sources were T cells, B-cell-depleted T cells, or PBMCs; the material itself was cDNA or gDNA.

Authors' processing steps: Amplification with reference gene primers provided the estimates of nucleated cell counts. The method was immunoSEQ multiplex PCR; TCRdb's version includes in-frame clones alone and lacks a portion of them. That table furnishes V, J and clone size, whereas the DNA furnished D and trimming. The sample contains 350,000 or so clones, around 90% of which appear only once. V was clipped by 5 bases and J by 4 bases; unmatched bases: 8. The CDR3 sequence is 16 residues long. CDR1 SGHDT and CDR2 YYEEEE come from the germline V gene. The sequenced sample was peripheral blood. This receptor was identified in a woman between 55 and 75 years old with COVID-19, enrolled during active disease. The chain links TRBV5-6 to TRBJ2-2; TRBD1 matches at 10 bases. The DNA of the CDR3 is TGTGCCAGCAGATCAGACAGGGGGCGCTTCACCGGGGAGCTGTTTTTT. Amino acid sequence: CASRSDRGRFTGELFF.